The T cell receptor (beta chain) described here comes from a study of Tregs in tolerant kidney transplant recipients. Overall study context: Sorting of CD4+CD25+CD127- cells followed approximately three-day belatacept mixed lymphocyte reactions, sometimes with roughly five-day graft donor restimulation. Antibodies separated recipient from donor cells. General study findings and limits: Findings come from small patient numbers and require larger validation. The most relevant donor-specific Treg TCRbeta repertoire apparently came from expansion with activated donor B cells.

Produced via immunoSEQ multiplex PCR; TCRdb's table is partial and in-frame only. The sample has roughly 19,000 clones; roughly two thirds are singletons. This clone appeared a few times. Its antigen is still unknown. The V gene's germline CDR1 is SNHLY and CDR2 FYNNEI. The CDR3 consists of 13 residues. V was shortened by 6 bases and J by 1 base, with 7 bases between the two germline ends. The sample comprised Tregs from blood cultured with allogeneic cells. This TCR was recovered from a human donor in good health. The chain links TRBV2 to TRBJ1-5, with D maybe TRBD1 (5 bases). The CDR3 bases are TGTGCCAGCAGCAGACAGAGCAATCAGCCCCAGCATTTT. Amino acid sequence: CASSRQSNQPQHF.